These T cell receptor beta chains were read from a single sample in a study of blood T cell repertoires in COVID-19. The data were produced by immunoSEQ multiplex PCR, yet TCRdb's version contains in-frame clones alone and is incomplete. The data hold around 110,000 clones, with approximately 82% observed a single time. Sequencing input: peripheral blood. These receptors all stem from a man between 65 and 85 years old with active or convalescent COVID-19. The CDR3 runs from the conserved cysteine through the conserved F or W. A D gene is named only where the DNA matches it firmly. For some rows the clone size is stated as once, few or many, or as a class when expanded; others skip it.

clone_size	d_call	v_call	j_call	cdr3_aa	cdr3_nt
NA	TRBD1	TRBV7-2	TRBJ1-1	CASRDRGRGMNTEAFF	TGTGCCAGCAGGGACAGGGGGCGAGGTATGAACACTGAAGCTTTCTTT
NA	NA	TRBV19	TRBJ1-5	CASSPGQNQPQHF	TGTGCCAGTAGTCCAGGACAGAATCAGCCCCAGCATTTT
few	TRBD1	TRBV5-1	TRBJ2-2	CASSPATGDTGELFF	TGCGCCAGCAGCCCAGCGACAGGGGACACCGGGGAGCTGTTTTTT
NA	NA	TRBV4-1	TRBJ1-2	CASSQEPTVDYGYTF	TGCGCCAGCAGCCAAGAACCCACGGTCGACTATGGCTACACCTTC
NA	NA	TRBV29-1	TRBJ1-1	CSVEGRGGNTEAFF	TGCAGCGTTGAAGGGCGGGGGGGAAACACTGAAGCTTTCTTT
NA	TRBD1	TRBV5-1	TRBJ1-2	CASSLGQPGGDGYTF	TGCGCCAGCAGCTTGGGTCAGCCAGGGGGAGATGGCTACACCTTC
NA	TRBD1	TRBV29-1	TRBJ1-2	CSESQGAGGYTF	TGCAGCGAATCACAGGGGGCGGGTGGCTACACCTTC
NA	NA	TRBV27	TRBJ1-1	CASSLRGGTEAFF	TGTGCCAGCAGTTTAAGAGGGGGAACTGAAGCTTTCTTT
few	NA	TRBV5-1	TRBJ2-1	CASSWIRTGGAVHNEQFF	TGCGCCAGCAGCTGGATCCGTACTGGCGGAGCAGTTCACAATGAGCAGTTCTTC
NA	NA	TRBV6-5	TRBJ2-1	CASLGAPSYNEQFF	TGTGCCAGCTTGGGGGCCCCCTCCTACAATGAGCAGTTCTTC
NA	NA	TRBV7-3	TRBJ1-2	CAGSSQGLGYTF	TGTGCCGGCAGCTCCCAGGGCCTCGGCTACACCTTC
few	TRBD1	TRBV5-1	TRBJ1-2	CASSLTGGFGYTF	TGCGCCAGCAGCTTGACAGGGGGGTTTGGCTACACCTTC
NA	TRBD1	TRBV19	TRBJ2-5	CASSTLGQYAETQYF	TGTGCCAGTAGTACCCTGGGACAGTACGCCGAGACCCAGTACTTC
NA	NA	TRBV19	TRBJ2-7	CASSSQGTLSAEQYF	TGTGCCAGTAGTTCCCAAGGGACACTTTCCGCCGAGCAGTACTTC
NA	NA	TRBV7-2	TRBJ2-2	CASSLVGTNTGELFF	TGTGCCAGCAGCTTAGTCGGGACGAACACCGGGGAGCTGTTTTTT
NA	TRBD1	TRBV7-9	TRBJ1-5	CASSLGQGDSNQPQHF	TGTGCCAGCAGCTTGGGACAGGGGGATAGCAATCAGCCCCAGCATTTT
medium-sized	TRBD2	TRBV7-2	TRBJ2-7	CASSPTSPSYEQYF	TGTGCCAGCAGCCCGACTAGCCCCTCCTACGAGCAGTACTTC
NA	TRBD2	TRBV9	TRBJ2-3	CASSVVAGATDTQYF	TGTGCCAGCAGCGTGGTAGCGGGGGCCACAGATACGCAGTATTTT
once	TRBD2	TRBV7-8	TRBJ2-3	CASSQGLAGRTDTQYF	TGTGCCAGCAGCCAAGGACTAGCGGGAAGGACAGATACGCAGTATTTT
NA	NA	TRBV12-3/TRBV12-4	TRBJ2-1	CASGFTSNEQFF	TGTGCCAGCGGTTTCACGAGCAATGAGCAGTTCTTC
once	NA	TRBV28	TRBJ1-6	CASSHPTDYNSPLHF	TGTGCCAGCAGTCACCCGACAGATTATAATTCACCCCTCCACTTT
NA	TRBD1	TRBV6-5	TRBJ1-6	CASSYRDRVNSPLHF	TGTGCCAGCAGTTATCGGGACAGGGTAAATTCACCCCTCCACTTT
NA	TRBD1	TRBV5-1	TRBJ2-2	CASSPDRGTGELFF	TGCGCCAGCAGCCCGGACAGGGGCACCGGGGAGCTGTTTTTT
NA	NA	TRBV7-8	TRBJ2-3	CASSRGPGRTDTQYF	TGTGCCAGCAGCCGAGGGCCAGGGCGCACAGATACGCAGTATTTT
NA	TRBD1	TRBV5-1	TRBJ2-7	CASSWDRGFEQYF	TGCGCCAGCAGCTGGGACAGGGGCTTCGAGCAGTACTTC
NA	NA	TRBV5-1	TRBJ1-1	CASSLVVGRLNTEAFF	TGCGCCAGCAGCTTGGTGGTCGGCAGACTAAACACTGAAGCTTTCTTT
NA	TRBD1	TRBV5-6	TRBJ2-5	CASSLTGQGQETQYF	TGTGCCAGCAGCTTGACAGGACAGGGACAAGAGACCCAGTACTTC
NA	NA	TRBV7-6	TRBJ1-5	CASSLGTGKNQPQHF	TGTGCCAGCAGCTTAGGTACAGGGAAGAATCAGCCCCAGCATTTT
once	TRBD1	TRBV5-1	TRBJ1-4	CASSFGQKAGGVEKLFF	TGCGCCAGCAGCTTTGGGCAAAAGGCAGGGGGCGTTGAAAAACTGTTTTTT
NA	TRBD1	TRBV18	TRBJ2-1	CASSLYRDRRSYNEQFF	TGTGCCAGCTCACTGTACAGGGACAGACGCTCCTACAATGAGCAGTTCTTC
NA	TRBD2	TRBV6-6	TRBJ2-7	CASSSKLAGALEQYF	TGTGCCAGCAGTTCCAAACTAGCGGGTGCCCTCGAGCAGTACTTC
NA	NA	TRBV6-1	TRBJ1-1	CASSEAGDTEAFF	TGTGCCAGCAGTGAAGCGGGCGATACTGAAGCTTTCTTT
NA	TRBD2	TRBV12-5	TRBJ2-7	CASGLSGGQQTYEQYF	TGTGCTAGTGGTTTGAGCGGGGGCCAACAGACCTACGAGCAGTACTTC
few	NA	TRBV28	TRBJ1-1	CASSTPAAGRDTEAFF	TGTGCCAGCAGCACCCCCGCGGCGGGGCGGGACACTGAAGCTTTCTTT
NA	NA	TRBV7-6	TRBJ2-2	CASSSAGRFNTGELFF	TGTGCCAGCAGCTCAGCGGGCCGATTCAACACCGGGGAGCTGTTTTTT
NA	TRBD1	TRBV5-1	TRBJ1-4	CASSFRQGAANEKLFF	TGCGCCAGCAGCTTTCGACAGGGGGCGGCTAATGAAAAACTGTTTTTT
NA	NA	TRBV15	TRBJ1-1	CATGRDKGQNTEAFF	TGTGCCACCGGCAGAGATAAAGGACAGAACACTGAAGCTTTCTTT
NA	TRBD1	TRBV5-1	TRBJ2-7	CASSLDRGYEQYF	TGCGCCAGCAGCTTGGACAGGGGGTACGAGCAGTACTTC
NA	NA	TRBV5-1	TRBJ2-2	CATSRGGWNTGELFF	TGCGCCACCTCTAGGGGGGGCTGGAACACCGGGGAGCTGTTTTTT
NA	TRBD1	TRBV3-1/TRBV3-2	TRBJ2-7	CASSQAGQTHEQYF	TGTGCCAGCAGCCAAGCGGGACAGACCCACGAGCAGTACTTC
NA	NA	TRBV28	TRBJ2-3	CASSLGGAFTDTQYF	TGTGCCAGCAGTTTAGGCGGGGCCTTCACAGATACGCAGTATTTT
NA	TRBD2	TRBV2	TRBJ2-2	CATAGGTSGTGELFF	TGTGCCACAGCAGGTGGGACTAGCGGGACCGGGGAGCTGTTTTTT
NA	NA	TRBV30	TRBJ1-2	CASRPGPGYGYTF	TGTGCCTCCCGCCCGGGTCCGGGGTATGGCTACACCTTC
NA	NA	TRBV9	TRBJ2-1	CASSVVVGDEQFF	TGTGCCAGCAGCGTAGTAGTCGGAGATGAGCAGTTCTTC
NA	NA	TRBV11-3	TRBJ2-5	CASSFDSIGTQYF	TGTGCCAGCAGCTTTGACTCGATAGGGACCCAGTACTTC
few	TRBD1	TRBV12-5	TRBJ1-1	CASGYRRDRVRTEAFF	TGTGCTAGTGGTTATCGCCGGGACAGGGTAAGAACTGAAGCTTTCTTT
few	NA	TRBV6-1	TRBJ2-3	CASSDGADTQYF	TGTGCCAGCAGTGACGGGGCAGATACGCAGTATTTT
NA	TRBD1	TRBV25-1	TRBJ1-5	CASSETGGVQPQHF	TGTGCCAGCAGTGAAACAGGGGGCGTTCAGCCCCAGCATTTT
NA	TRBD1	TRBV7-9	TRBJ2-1	CASSPSGTGVEQFF	TGTGCCAGCAGCCCCTCCGGGACAGGGGTTGAGCAGTTCTTC
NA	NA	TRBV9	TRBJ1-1	CASSGGTSNTEAFF	TGTGCCAGCAGCGGAGGGACATCGAACACTGAAGCTTTCTTT
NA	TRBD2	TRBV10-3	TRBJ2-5	CAISEGAGLQETQYF	TGTGCCATCAGTGAGGGAGCGGGACTCCAAGAGACCCAGTACTTC
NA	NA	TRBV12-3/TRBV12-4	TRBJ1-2	CASSFGSLEGYTF	TGTGCCAGCAGTTTCGGGAGTCTGGAAGGCTACACCTTC